Presented here are 28 T cell receptor beta chains from one specimen sequenced in a study of T cell repertoires in cytomegalovirus infection. TCRdb analysed the reads with MiXCR anew, one entry per CDR3 protein. The table has 230,000 or so distinct CDR3 sequences, over 15% seen once. The sequencing input was CD8+ T cells from PBMCs. These receptors all stem from a human donor in good health (CMV status not recorded). Some clones in this sample may be carry-over from other donors' samples.

This clonotype has a single count. The rearrangement links TRBV28 to TRBJ1-2; D uncertain. Trimming removed 1 base at V and 2 bases at J, with 17 bases between. CDR3 length: 17 residues. Germline V gene sequence: CDR1 MDHEN, CDR2 SYDVKM. Here the CDR3 reads CASSLLPGLGANYGYTF. As DNA, the CDR3 is TGTGCCAGCAGTTTATTACCGGGGTTGGGTGCAAACTATGGCTACACCTTC.

This clonotype was counted many times. V and J are TRBV7-9 and TRBJ2-7; D might be TRBD1 or TRBD2, each matching 5 bases. This CDR3 is built from 15 residues. Germline CDR1 is SEHNR and CDR2 is FQNEAQ (reference sequence). V lost 4 bases to trimming and J lost 1 base, with 14 bases between them. CDR3 amino acids: CASSSFGAASYEQYF. The CDR3 nucleotides read TGTGCCAGCAGCTCATTCGGGGCCGCATCCTACGAGCAGTACTTC.

This rearrangement joins TRBV5-5 to TRBJ2-7; 11 bases line up with TRBD2. CDR1 is SGHKS and CDR2 is YYEKEE in the germline V gene (reference sequence). This CDR3 contains 16 residues. Trimming took 3 bases from V and 0 from J; bases not matched to a gene: 5. This CDR3 is CASSWRLAGSSYEQYF. Written as DNA, the CDR3 is TGTGCCAGCAGCTGGAGACTAGCGGGAAGCTCCTACGAGCAGTACTTC.

This clonotype has only a few counts. V and J are TRBV19 and TRBJ1-1; possible D gene TRBD1, 5 bases. The CDR3 totals 15 residues. Per the germline V gene, CDR1 is LNHDA and CDR2 is SQIVND (reference sequence). Trimming took off 3 bases at V and 2 bases at J, with 13 bases between the two ends. The CDR3: CASSIGAGSNTEAFF. DNA of the CDR3: TGTGCCAGTAGTATCGGGGCAGGGTCCAACACTGAAGCTTTCTTT.

V is TRBV6-2 or TRBV6-3 and J is TRBJ2-3, with no clear D. The V and J ends lost 5 bases and 6 bases respectively, with 9 bases between them. The CDR3 runs 12 residues. CDR1 MNHEY and CDR2 SVGEGT come from the germline V gene. CDR3 bases: TGTGCCAGCAGTCCCATTGTGGATACGCAGTATTTT. It translates to CASSPIVDTQYF.

The gene calls are TRBV20-1 and TRBJ1-2; no reliable D call. The CDR3 is 13 amino acids. Germline assignment: CDR1 DFQATT and CDR2 SNEGSKA (reference sequence). V was pared by 4 bases and J by 4 bases, with 13 bases between. CDR3 coding DNA: TGCAGTGCTATGGATGGCCTCCTCTATGGCTACACCTTC. Residues: CSAMDGLLYGYTF.

This clonotype was counted ten times or more. The rearrangement uses TRBV7-2 and TRBJ1-1; D is undetermined. From germline, CDR1 is SGHTA and CDR2 FQGNSA. Trimming shortened V by 3 bases and J by 7 bases, and 6 bases separated the two germline ends. This CDR3 contains 11 residues. The CDR3 DNA follows: TGTGCCAGCAGCTTCTCAGATGAAGCTTTCTTT. Translating it yields CASSFSDEAFF.

Points on this clonotype: A read error may produce the germline difference seen at one junction end. The chain combines TRBV12-3 or TRBV12-4 with TRBJ2-3; a weak D match, TRBD2 (5 bases). The CDR3 consists of 13 residues. The CDR3 here is CASGFGITDTQYF. The CDR3 DNA sequence: TGTGCCAGCGGTTTCGGGATTACAGATACGCAGTATTTT.

The chain combines TRBV7-9 with TRBJ1-1, with D perhaps matching TRBD1 (6 bases). The germline gives CDR1 SEHNR, CDR2 FQNEAQ (reference sequence). This CDR3 comprises 15 residues. The V end was cut by 4 bases, the J end by 4 bases, with 16 bases between. CDR3 amino acids: CASSSRGGALTEAFF. Here the CDR3 DNA reads TGTGCCAGCAGCTCCAGGGGTGGGGCACTCACTGAAGCTTTCTTT.

This clonotype was detected only a few times. The V gene is TRBV4-1, the J gene TRBJ2-2, with 10 bases fitting TRBD1. Germline CDR1 and CDR2: MGHRA and YSYEKL. The junction had 8 bases not matched to a gene; V was cut back by 0 bases and J by 4 bases. The CDR3 sequence is 18 residues long. This CDR3 reads CASSQDYLGQGITGELFF. Here the CDR3 DNA reads TGCGCCAGCAGCCAAGATTACTTGGGACAGGGGATCACCGGGGAGCTGTTTTTT.

This chain connects TRBV9 to TRBJ1-1; D is uncertain. Trimming stripped 10 bases from V and 4 bases from J, with 17 bases between. The V gene's germline CDR1 is SGDLS and CDR2 YYNGEE. This CDR3 has 13 amino acids. The CDR3 sequence: CAPREGSCTEAFF. CDR3 coding DNA: TGTGCCCCACGGGAGGGTTCTTGCACTGAAGCTTTCTTT.

The chain employs TRBV12-3 or TRBV12-4 and TRBJ1-6, with D hard to call. CDR3 length equals 14 residues. V shed 1 base and J shed 8 bases, with 9 bases lying between them. The CDR3 loop reads CASSLGSADSPLHF. CDR3 coding DNA: TGTGCCAGCAGTTTAGGGTCGGCGGATTCACCCCTCCACTTT.

There are a few counts of this clonotype. This rearrangement joins TRBV19 to TRBJ2-1, with TRBD2 matching over 11 bases. Germline V lookup: CDR1 LNHDA, CDR2 SQIVND (reference sequence). CDR3 size: 22 residues. The J segment lost 0 bases and the V segment lost 1 base, leaving 17 bases of the junction unmatched. The CDR3 sequence is CASSIGSSGGVYSSFSYNEQFF. CDR3 in DNA: TGTGCCAGTAGTATAGGGAGTAGCGGGGGGGTCTACTCATCGTTCTCCTACAATGAGCAGTTCTTC.

This clonotype was picked up many times. V and J are TRBV10-2 and TRBJ1-1, with 9 bases that match TRBD1. The CDR3 is 15 residues long. With 3 bases clipped from V and 3 bases from J, the junction kept 5 bases outside the gene matches. CDR1 and CDR2 from the germline V gene are WSHSY and SAAADI. The DNA for the CDR3 is TGCGCCAGCAGTGAAGGACAGGGGACCTACACTGAAGCTTTCTTT. Translated, it gives CASSEGQGTYTEAFF.

This chain joins TRBV20-1 and TRBJ2-3, with TRBD1 matching 7 bases. The CDR3 spans 15 residues. Losses at the gene ends were 3 bases for V and 2 bases for J; bases not matched to a gene: 8. The germline CDR1 and CDR2 sequences are DFQATT and SNEGSKA (reference sequence). The CDR3 region has the DNA TGCAGTGCTAGGGCTGACAGGGATGACACAGATACGCAGTATTTT. This codes for CSARADRDDTDTQYF.

The V and J genes are TRBV28 and TRBJ1-2, with D uncertain. V lost 5 bases to trimming and J lost 1 base, with 11 bases between them. The CDR3 totals 14 residues. Germline V gene data show CDR1 as MDHEN and CDR2 as SYDVKM. Here the CDR3 DNA reads TGTGCCAGCAGTAAATTCGGGAGTAACTATGGCTACACCTTC. It is translated as CASSKFGSNYGYTF.

This clonotype was recorded a few times. This chain uses TRBV11-2 with TRBJ2-5, with D unclear. Germline V gives CDR1 SGHAT, CDR2 FQNNGV. This CDR3 region has 13 residues. With 3 bases removed from V and 5 bases from J, the gap between germline ends came to 10 bases. CDR3 nucleotide sequence: TGTGCCAGCAGCTTGGGTTATGGGGAGACCCAGTACTTC. Amino acid sequence: CASSLGYGETQYF.

The chain has TRBV2 and TRBJ2-7; D is unclear. V was shortened by 8 bases and J by 3 bases, with 8 bases between the two germline ends. The germline V gene has CDR1 SNHLY and CDR2 FYNNEI. CDR3 length equals 11 residues. The CDR3 coding sequence is TGTGCCAGCTTACAGCGCTACGAGCAGTACTTC. Protein sequence: CASLQRYEQYF.

The rearrangement uses TRBV5-1 and TRBJ2-1; tentatively, D is TRBD1 or TRBD2 (6 bases each). The germline gives CDR1 SGHRS, CDR2 YFSETQ. V was cut by 3 bases and J by 2 bases, with 15 bases left in between. The CDR3 is made up of 16 amino acids. Written as DNA, the CDR3 is TGCGCCAGCAGCTCAAAACAGGGAGGAACCTACAATGAGCAGTTCTTC. Protein product: CASSSKQGGTYNEQFF.

The rearrangement joins TRBV12-3 or TRBV12-4 to TRBJ2-1, with TRBD2 as a possible D gene (5 bases). V shed 3 bases and J shed 16 bases, with 13 bases lying between them. The CDR3 consists of 11 residues. CDR3 DNA: TGTGCCAGCAGTTTCCGGGATGCGGTATTCTTC. It translates to CASSFRDAVFF.

This clonotype was recorded a few times. The chain uses TRBV12-3 or TRBV12-4 and TRBJ2-3; maybe TRBD1 (6 bases). Trimming took off 2 bases at V and 2 bases at J, with 17 bases between the two ends. The CDR3 consists of 17 residues. CDR3 amino acids: CASSLFTYGQPTDTQYF. CDR3 nucleotides: TGTGCCAGCAGTTTATTTACTTACGGACAGCCCACAGATACGCAGTATTTT.

This chain uses TRBV19 with TRBJ2-1; 11 bases align to TRBD2. The CDR3 covers 15 residues. Germline V CDR1 and CDR2: LNHDA, SQIVND (reference sequence). The V and J ends lost 4 bases and 14 bases, in that order; junction bases with no gene match: 13. The CDR3: CASSTRTSGGPAKFF. Written as DNA, the CDR3 is TGTGCCAGTAGTACCCGCACTAGCGGGGGCCCGGCGAAGTTCTTC.

This clonotype was counted ten times or more. The J gene is TRBJ1-5, the V gene TRBV5-6; D not resolved. The CDR3 extends over 12 amino acids. V gave up 3 bases and J gave up 4 bases, with 5 bases separating them. Germline V gene lookup returns CDR1 SGHDT and CDR2 YYEEEE. CDR3 DNA sequence: TGTGCCAGCAGCTCCTTAAATCAGCCCCAGCATTTT. It encodes CASSSLNQPQHF.

The CDR3 sequence is CASSYSGRLAETQYF. Written as DNA, the CDR3 is TGTGCCAGCAGTTACTCGGGCCGGCTTGCTGAGACCCAGTACTTC. The chain couples TRBV6-8 to TRBJ2-5, with unresolved D. V lost 0 bases and J 5 bases, leaving 13 bases between the germline ends. The CDR3 is 15 residues long. Germline-derived CDR1 and CDR2 are MNHGY and SAAAGT.

This clonotype was recorded many times. The V and J genes are TRBV7-6 and TRBJ1-6; D is unresolved. Germline loops: CDR1 SGHVS, CDR2 FNYEAQ. The CDR3 length is 17 residues. V shed 2 bases and J shed 0 bases, with 11 bases lying between them. CDR3 DNA sequence: TGTGCCAGCAGCTTACGGTCGTATTTCTCCTATAATTCACCCCTCCACTTT. This gives the protein CASSLRSYFSYNSPLHF.

This clonotype qualifies as large. The chain joins TRBV20-1 to TRBJ1-1; D unresolved. The V end was cut by 6 bases, the J end by 2 bases, with 13 bases between. Germline values: CDR1 DFQATT, CDR2 SNEGSKA (reference sequence). The CDR3 is 13 residues long. Here the CDR3 reads CSAEGLQNTEAFF. DNA of the CDR3: TGCAGTGCCGAAGGCCTACAAAACACTGAAGCTTTCTTT.

In its sample, this clonotype was seen many times. The chain carries TRBV4-1 and TRBJ1-5; no definite D call. Germline lookup yields CDR1 MGHRA and CDR2 YSYEKL. This CDR3 spans 17 amino acids. V was clipped by 5 bases and J by 1 base, with 18 bases between them. CDR3 DNA: TGCGCCAGCAGCATCCGCTCCGTTATGGGCAGCAATCAGCCCCAGCATTTT. It translates to CASSIRSVMGSNQPQHF.

The V call is TRBV29-1, the J call TRBJ1-1; D unresolved. V was clipped by 6 bases and J by 4 bases, with 18 bases between them. The germline V gene has CDR1 SQVTM and CDR2 ANQGSEA. This CDR3 comprises 14 residues. The CDR3 reads CSVYFGNAFTEAFF. The CDR3 region has the DNA TGCAGCGTCTACTTCGGGAATGCGTTCACTGAAGCTTTCTTT.